The present entry profiles one T cell receptor (beta chain) with its context. This CDR3 region has 16 residues. Profiling relied on immunoSEQ multiplex PCR, and the TCRdb table lists in-frame clones only, not all of them. In the table there are approximately 27,000 clones, approximately 88% of which are singletons. These data are taken from a study of T cell changes during pregnancy in multiple sclerosis. The source is a female donor with multiple sclerosis, enrolled in a pregnancy study. This material consisted of CD8+ T cells from peripheral blood mononuclear cells, taken before pregnancy. The chain recombines TRBV21-1 with TRBJ2-5; the table's D call of TRBD1 was not tested on the DNA. TRBV21-1 is termed a pseudogene. In DNA form, the CDR3 reads TGTGCCAGCAGCAACCGGGACAGGTGGTACCAAGAGACCCAGTACTTC. Amino acids: CASSNRDRWYQETQYF.